The 7 T cell receptor beta chains given below trace back to one sample, sequenced in a study of T cell responses to AZD1222 COVID-19 vaccine. Profiled with immunoSEQ multiplex PCR; TCRdb holds only in-frame clones, not every one. Of 110,000 to 150,000 clones listed, roughly 89% are singletons. Specimen: peripheral blood, collected on day 0 of AZD1222 vaccination. These receptors came from an adult in good health.

The chain recombines TRBV29-1 with TRBJ1-3; TRBD1 might be the D (6 bases). This CDR3 spans 15 amino acids. Trimming stripped 8 bases from V and 3 bases from J, with 20 bases between. Germline CDR1 and CDR2: SQVTM and ANQGSEA. The CDR3 region has the DNA TGCAGCATTACCCGTCGGGGGGCCGGTGGAAACACCATATATTTT. Translating it yields CSITRRGAGGNTIYF.

The chain couples TRBV7-9 to TRBJ1-3; D is ambiguous. Deletions cut 5 bases from V and 3 bases from J, with 20 bases between. Germline CDR1 is SEHNR and CDR2 is FQNEAQ (reference sequence). CDR3 length: 17 amino acids. CDR3 DNA: TGTGCCAGCAGCCCCCTTCGTATAGGACGCCTTGGAAACACCATATATTTT. The encoded protein is CASSPLRIGRLGNTIYF.

V is TRBV7-9 and J is TRBJ2-1; D call uncertain. Germline CDR1 is SEHNR and CDR2 is FQNEAQ (reference sequence). The CDR3 extends over 14 amino acids. V shed 4 bases and J shed 6 bases, with 13 bases lying between them. In DNA, the CDR3 is TGTGCCAGCAGCTCCGTCTCAGTGTTCAATGAGCAGTTCTTC. This sequence encodes CASSSVSVFNEQFF.

The chain combines TRBV6-2 or TRBV6-3 with TRBJ2-7, with a tentative D call TRBD2 (5 bases). V lost 3 bases and J lost 6, with 12 bases in between. The germline V gene encodes CDR1 MNHEY and CDR2 SVGEGT. This CDR3 spans 13 amino acids. The CDR3 DNA sequence: TGTGCCAGCAGTTATAGTGTTGCGGGCGAGCAGTACTTC. This codes for CASSYSVAGEQYF.

The V gene is TRBV28, the J gene TRBJ2-1; the D is unclear. CDR3 size: 16 residues. Trimming left V 2 bases short and J 3 bases short, with 14 bases between. Germline CDR1 is MDHEN and CDR2 is SYDVKM. DNA of the CDR3: TGTGCCAGCAGTTTAATTCCCGGGCGGATCTACAATGAGCAGTTCTTC. Its protein is CASSLIPGRIYNEQFF.

The rearrangement uses TRBV13 and TRBJ1-3; no definite D call. The germline CDR1 and CDR2 sequences are PRHDT and FYEKMQ (reference sequence). The CDR3 has 17 amino acids. Trimming removed 2 bases at V and 0 bases at J, with 14 bases between. DNA of the CDR3: TGTGCCAGCAGCTTACGTGTAGGCAGGAGCTCTGGAAACACCATATATTTT. This sequence encodes CASSLRVGRSSGNTIYF.

This chain connects TRBV29-1 to TRBJ1-5, with TRBD1 matching 9 bases. This CDR3 is 12 amino acids long. Germline CDR1 SQVTM, CDR2 ANQGSEA. The trim removed 4 bases at V and 5 bases at J, leaving 0 bases unmatched. The CDR3, as DNA: TGCAGCGTTGGGACAGGGGATCAGCCCCAGCATTTT. As protein: CSVGTGDQPQHF.